This T cell receptor (beta chain) appears in the sequencing data of a study of OX40 agonist ivuxolimab in advanced cancers. The table came from immunoSEQ multiplex PCR; TCRdb's copy has only in-frame clones and leaves some out. The sample yields 85,000 to 100,000 clones, 93% seen once. The receptor's source is an adult with an advanced solid tumor such as melanoma, head and neck, liver or kidney cancer. The material was CD4+ or CD8+ T cells sorted from blood, obtained in a trial of the OX40 agonist ivuxolimab.

The CDR3 protein is CASSEREWLDTQYF. DNA for the CDR3: TGTGCCAGCAGTGAACGGGAATGGTTGGATACGCAGTATTTT. V and J are TRBV2 and TRBJ2-3; D might be TRBD2 (5 bases). Per the germline V gene, CDR1 is SNHLY and CDR2 is FYNNEI. V lost 2 bases and J 6 bases, leaving 12 bases between the germline ends. The length of the CDR3 is 14 residues. Complete variable domain (other parts from reference TRBV2 and TRBJ2-3): EPEVTQTPSHQVTQMGQEVILRCVPISNHLYFYWYRQILGQKVEFLVSFYNNEISEKSEIFDDQFSVERPDGSNFTLKIRSTKLEDSAMYFCASSEREWLDTQYFGPGTRLTVL.